This TCR beta chain was found in a study of cytomegalovirus exposure and HLA in healthy donors. It was healthy bone marrow donors who served as donors. The PCR was carried out with 60 Vbeta primers and 13 Jbeta primers. Measured with immunoSEQ multiplex PCR; TCRdb has only the in-frame clones, and not every one. The sample holds about 180,000 clones; over 65% are singletons and the top ten take under 2.5%. J was trimmed by 0 bases and V by 6 bases; bases with no gene match: 5. Per germline, CDR1 MNHNS and CDR2 SASEGT. The CDR3 is 15 residues long. Sequencing was done on a sample of PBMCs. This sequence was found in a man between 60 and 70 years old in good health and CMV-seronegative. This chain joins TRBV6-1 and TRBJ1-3, with TRBD1 matching over 7 bases. The DNA for the CDR3 is TGTGCCAGCAGCCGGGACAGCCTCTCTGGAAACACCATATATTTT. Translated: CASSRDSLSGNTIYF.